This entry features one T cell receptor (beta chain) sequence. Its antigen is not known. TCRdb's copy holds only in-frame clones and misses some; the assay was immunoSEQ multiplex PCR. This table has more than 100,000 clones, about 82% appearing once. The sample belongs to a study of T cell responses to AZD1222 COVID-19 vaccine. Germline V CDR1 and CDR2: SNHLY, FYNNEI. V dropped 8 bases and J dropped 1 base, with 11 bases sitting between them. This CDR3 has 13 residues. Study findings and constraints: Spike-specific TCR repertoires showed rising breadth and depth after two AZD1222 doses. Within unmutated variant regions lay the reported targets of nearly half of spike-specific TCRs.

The sequencing here drew on peripheral blood, taken 28 days after the second dose of the MenACWY control vaccine. The J gene is TRBJ1-1, the V gene TRBV2, with D perhaps matching TRBD1 (5 bases). The clonotype was recovered from an adult who received the MenACWY meningococcal vaccine as a control. The CDR3 spells CASLRGENTEAFF. CDR3 nucleotides: TGTGCCAGCCTTAGGGGAGAGAACACTGAAGCTTTCTTT.